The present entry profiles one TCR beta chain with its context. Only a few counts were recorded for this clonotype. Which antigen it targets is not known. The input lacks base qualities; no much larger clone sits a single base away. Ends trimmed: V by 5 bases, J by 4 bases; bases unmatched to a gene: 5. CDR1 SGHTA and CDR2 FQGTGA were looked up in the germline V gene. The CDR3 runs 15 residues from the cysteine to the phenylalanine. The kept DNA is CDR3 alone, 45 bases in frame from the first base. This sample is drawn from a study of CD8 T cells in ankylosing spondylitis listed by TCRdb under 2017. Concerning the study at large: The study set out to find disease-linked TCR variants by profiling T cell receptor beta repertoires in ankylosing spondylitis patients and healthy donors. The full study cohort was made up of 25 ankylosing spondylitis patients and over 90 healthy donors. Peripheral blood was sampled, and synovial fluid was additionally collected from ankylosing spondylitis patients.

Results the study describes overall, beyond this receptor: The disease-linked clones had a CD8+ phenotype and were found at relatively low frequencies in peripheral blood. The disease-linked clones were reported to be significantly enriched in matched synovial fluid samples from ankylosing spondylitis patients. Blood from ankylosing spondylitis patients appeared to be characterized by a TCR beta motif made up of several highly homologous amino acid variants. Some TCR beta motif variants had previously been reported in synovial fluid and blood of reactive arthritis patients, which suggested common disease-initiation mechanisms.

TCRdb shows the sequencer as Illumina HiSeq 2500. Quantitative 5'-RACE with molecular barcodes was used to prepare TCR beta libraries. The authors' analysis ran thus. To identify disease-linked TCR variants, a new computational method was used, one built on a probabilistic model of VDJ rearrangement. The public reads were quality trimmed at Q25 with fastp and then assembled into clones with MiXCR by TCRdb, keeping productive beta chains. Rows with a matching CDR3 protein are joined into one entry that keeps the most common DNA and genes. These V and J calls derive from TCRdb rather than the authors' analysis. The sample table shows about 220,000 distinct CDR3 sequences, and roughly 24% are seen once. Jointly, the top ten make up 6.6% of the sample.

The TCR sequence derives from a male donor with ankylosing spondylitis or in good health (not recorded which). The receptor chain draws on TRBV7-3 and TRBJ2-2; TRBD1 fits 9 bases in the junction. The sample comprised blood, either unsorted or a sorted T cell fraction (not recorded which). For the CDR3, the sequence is CASSRDRVGTGELFF. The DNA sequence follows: TGTGCCAGCAGCCGGGACAGGGTGGGCACCGGGGAGCTGTTTTTT. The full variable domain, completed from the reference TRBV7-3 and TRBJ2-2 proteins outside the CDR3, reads GAGVSQTPSNKVTEKGKYVELRCDPISGHTALYWYRQSLGQGPEFLIYFQGTGAADDSGLPNDRFFAVRPEGSVSTLKIQRTERGDSAVYLCASSRDRVGTGELFFGEGSRLTVL.